These 29 T cell receptor beta chains came from one sample sequenced in a study of cytomegalovirus exposure and HLA in healthy donors. PCR employed 60 Vbeta and 13 Jbeta primers. Repertoires were generated with immunoSEQ multiplex PCR, while TCRdb's copy carries only in-frame clones and drops some. This table holds around 190,000 clones, approximately 86% found once. The material sequenced was PBMCs. The receptors were sampled from a woman aged 25-40 years in good health and CMV-seronegative.

In DNA form, the CDR3 reads TGTGCCAGCAGAGATCTCGCCGGGACTAGTCAAGAGACCCAGTACTTC. Translating gives CASRDLAGTSQETQYF. J is TRBJ2-5 and V is TRBV5-4; 8 positions agree with TRBD2. V shed 5 bases and J 2 bases; nucleotides not matched to a gene: 11. In germline, CDR1 is SGHNT, CDR2 YYREEE (reference sequence). The CDR3 runs 16 residues.

The V call is TRBV6-1, the J call TRBJ1-4, with D possibly TRBD1 on 6 matching bases. Trimming cost V 4 bases and J 2 bases, with 14 bases left between them. The CDR3 has 16 residues. Looked up from germline, CDR1 is MNHNS and CDR2 is SASEGT. For the CDR3, the DNA is TGTGCCAGCAGTGTTCTGCAGGGGCGGACTAATGAAAAACTGTTTTTT. Its protein is CASSVLQGRTNEKLFF.

The chain carries TRBV2 and TRBJ1-3; D uncertain. The ends were cut back, 8 bases at V and 13 bases at J, with 21 bases in the middle. The germline CDR1 and CDR2 sequences are SNHLY and FYNNEI. The CDR3 totals 13 residues. The CDR3 nucleotides are TGTGCCAGCTCCACGAGGGCCAGCCGTTCAATATATTTT. Its translation is CASSTRASRSIYF.

The CDR3 region has the DNA TGTGCCAGCAGCCCAGGACAGGGAAATGGCTACACCTTC. Translated, it gives CASSPGQGNGYTF. V gene TRBV7-9 combines with J gene TRBJ1-2; 8 bases map to TRBD1. This CDR3 has 13 amino acids. Unmatched junction bases numbered 5, after V lost 5 bases and J lost 6 bases. Germline V gives CDR1 SEHNR, CDR2 FQNEAQ (reference sequence).

The chain has TRBV27 and TRBJ2-1; TRBD2 matches at 9 bases. The CDR3 runs to 17 residues. Germline V gene lookup returns CDR1 MNHEY and CDR2 SMNVEV (reference sequence). V shed 6 bases and J 3 bases; nucleotides not matched to a gene: 12. CDR3 amino acids: CASSSPSGEQHYNEQFF. The CDR3 nucleotides are TGTGCCAGCAGCTCCCCTAGCGGGGAGCAACACTACAATGAGCAGTTCTTC.

The chain carries TRBV6-1 and TRBJ2-7; D remains ambiguous. Trimming cost V 1 base and J 2 bases, with 9 bases left between them. The CDR3 extends over 14 amino acids. Per the germline V gene, CDR1 is MNHNS and CDR2 is SASEGT. This CDR3 is CASSEGPYTYEQYF. The DNA of the CDR3 is TGTGCCAGCAGTGAAGGGCCGTATACCTACGAGCAGTACTTC.

The chain uses TRBV5-1 and TRBJ2-3; 12 bases agree with TRBD2. The CDR3 is 15 amino acids. Germline loops: CDR1 SGHRS, CDR2 YFSETQ. Trimming removed 3 bases from V and 6 bases from J; junction bases left unmatched: 5. In DNA, the CDR3 is TGCGCCAGCAGCTGGGGACTAGCGGGTGAGGATACGCAGTATTTT. Protein sequence: CASSWGLAGEDTQYF.

The chain carries TRBV7-8 and TRBJ2-1, with a tentative D call TRBD2 (6 bases). V was shortened by 8 bases and J by 0 bases, with 14 bases between the two germline ends. The CDR3 consists of 15 residues. The germline gives CDR1 SGHVS, CDR2 FQNEAQ. CDR3 in amino acids: CASLLAVSSYNEQFF. The CDR3 nucleotides read TGTGCCAGCTTGTTAGCGGTTAGCTCCTACAATGAGCAGTTCTTC.

The gene calls are TRBV6-1 and TRBJ2-5; 11 nucleotides align to TRBD2. This CDR3 is built from 15 residues. The J segment lost 5 bases and the V segment lost 6 bases, leaving 8 bases of the junction unmatched. Germline values: CDR1 MNHNS, CDR2 SASEGT. CDR3 sequence reads: CASSPGVAGGETQYF. Here the CDR3 DNA reads TGTGCCAGCAGCCCCGGGGTAGCGGGGGGGGAGACCCAGTACTTC.

This clone was counted a single time. The chain carries TRBV20-1 and TRBJ2-5, with unresolved D. V shed 3 bases and J shed 4 bases, with 6 bases lying between them. Germline lookup yields CDR1 DFQATT and CDR2 SNEGSKA (reference sequence). The CDR3 length is 11 residues. In DNA, the CDR3 is TGCAGTGCTAGTGGGCGAGAGACCCAGTACTTC. This translates into CSASGRETQYF.

The CDR3 reads CASNSPSQGLNTQYF. CDR3 DNA sequence: TGCGCCAGCAACTCCCCGTCACAGGGGCTGAATACGCAGTATTTT. The chain employs TRBV23-1 and TRBJ2-3; 7 bases are a match to TRBD1. TRBV23-1 is sorted into the ORF group, with uncertain function. This CDR3 has 15 amino acids. V shed 7 bases, J shed 7 bases, and the junction held 14 bases outside the gene matches.

A note on this clone: The same CDR3 is also encoded by other DNA sequences in this sample. DNA for the CDR3: TGTGCCAGCAGCGACAGCTATGGCTACACCTTC. This sequence encodes CASSDSYGYTF. The rearrangement uses TRBV28 and TRBJ1-2, with a possible D match to TRBD1 (5 bases). The germline gives CDR1 MDHEN, CDR2 SYDVKM. The CDR3 runs to 11 residues. V lost 6 bases and J lost 4, with 6 bases in between.

The J gene is TRBJ2-1, the V gene TRBV28; D possibly corresponds to TRBD2 (6 bases). The CDR3 has 12 amino acids. From germline, CDR1 is MDHEN and CDR2 SYDVKM. V dropped 3 bases and J dropped 12 bases, with 12 bases sitting between them. The CDR3 sequence is CASSLGGYGQFF. CDR3 sequence (DNA): TGTGCCAGCAGTTTGGGGGGATATGGGCAGTTCTTC. Full variable domain (remainder filled in from reference TRBV28 and TRBJ2-1): DVKVTQSSRYLVKRTGEKVFLECVQDMDHENMFWYRQDPGLGLRLIYFSYDVKMKEKGDIPEGYSVSREKKERFSLILESASTNQTSMYLCASSLGGYGQFFGPGTRLTVL.

This clone was seen a handful of times. A junction end diverges from the germline sequence, so it may reflect a read error. CDR3 coding DNA: TGTGCCAGCAGTTACCACGTCGGAAGGACACCCTTTTTT. Protein product: CASSYHVGRTPFF. The chain joins TRBV6-6 to TRBJ1-6; D is possibly TRBD1 (5 bases). CDR1 is MNHNY and CDR2 is SVGAGI in the germline V gene (reference sequence). The CDR3 has 13 residues.

As DNA, the CDR3 is TGTGCCAGCAGCGACGGACTAGCGGGAGGGCCGGATACGCAGTATTTT. This sequence encodes CASSDGLAGGPDTQYF. This chain uses TRBV2 with TRBJ2-3; 15 bases map to TRBD2. The CDR3 has 16 residues. Germline V gene data show CDR1 as SNHLY and CDR2 as FYNNEI. V lost 6 bases and J lost 6; bases outside the gene matches: 7.

The CDR3 reads CASSLVSGPHEQYF. CDR3 DNA: TGTGCCAGCAGCTTGGTGTCTGGCCCCCACGAGCAGTACTTC. The V and J genes are TRBV7-2 and TRBJ2-7; D is ambiguous. The CDR3 totals 14 residues. Trimming took 3 bases from V and 5 from J, leaving 14 bases between them. Germline V gene data show CDR1 as SGHTA and CDR2 as FQGNSA.

The chain combines TRBV19 with TRBJ1-1, with 7 bases identical to TRBD1. In germline, CDR1 is LNHDA, CDR2 SQIVND (reference sequence). This CDR3 is built from 13 residues. V trimming: 3 bases; J trimming: 3 bases; junction bases outside the gene matches: 1. The CDR3 is CASSMTGYTEAFF. Here the CDR3 DNA reads TGTGCCAGTAGTATGACAGGGTACACTGAAGCTTTCTTT.

The rearrangement links TRBV9 to TRBJ2-2; 7 bases are a match to TRBD1. Per germline, CDR1 SGDLS and CDR2 YYNGEE. With 2 bases clipped from V and 1 base from J, the junction kept 5 bases outside the gene matches. CDR3 length equals 16 residues. The CDR3 DNA follows: TGTGCCAGCAGCGTGCGACAGGGATTGAACACCGGGGAGCTGTTTTTT. Its protein is CASSVRQGLNTGELFF.

V and J are TRBV6-1 and TRBJ2-1, with TRBD1 as a possible D gene (6 bases). V lost 7 bases, J lost 2 bases, and 15 bases lay in between. The CDR3 sequence is 15 residues long. From germline, CDR1 is MNHNS and CDR2 SASEGT. The DNA of the CDR3 is TGTGCCAGCACGCCCAGGGGAGTAACCTACAATGAGCAGTTCTTC. Protein product: CASTPRGVTYNEQFF.

This clone came up once. The chain employs TRBV28 and TRBJ1-1, with D possibly TRBD1 on 5 matching bases. V was clipped by 5 bases and J by 1 base, with 14 bases between them. The CDR3 is 15 residues long. Germline CDR1 reads MDHEN; CDR2 reads SYDVKM. The CDR3 DNA sequence: TGTGCCAGCAGTATTCCCAGGGAGGGGAACACTGAAGCTTTCTTT. Translated, it gives CASSIPREGNTEAFF.

The sample holds one count of this clone. The chain is built from TRBV29-1 and TRBJ1-4; tentative D call: TRBD1 (6 bases). Trimming removed 7 bases at V and 7 bases at J, with 16 bases between. The CDR3 length is 13 residues. Germline assignment: CDR1 SQVTM and CDR2 ANQGSEA. The CDR3 coding sequence is TGCAGCGCCCAGGGCAGGGGCGGTGAAAAACTGTTTTTT. Its protein product is CSAQGRGGEKLFF.

The V gene is TRBV5-1, the J gene TRBJ2-7; maybe TRBD1 (6 bases). The CDR3 consists of 15 residues. Germline CDR1 reads SGHRS; CDR2 reads YFSETQ. The germline V and J ends were trimmed by 3 bases and 1 base, with 14 bases remaining between them. The CDR3 DNA sequence: TGCGCCAGCAGCTCTGGGACATCTAAGTCCTACGAGCAGTACTTC. It codes for CASSSGTSKSYEQYF.

The rearrangement links TRBV5-5 to TRBJ2-5, with 7 bases that match TRBD2. Germline V gene lookup returns CDR1 SGHKS and CDR2 YYEKEE (reference sequence). This CDR3 has 15 amino acids. The trim removed 5 bases at V and 5 bases at J, leaving 12 bases unmatched. CDR3 amino acids: CASSFPASGTETQYF. The CDR3, as DNA: TGTGCCAGCAGTTTCCCCGCTAGCGGTACTGAGACCCAGTACTTC.

This clone was seen just once. This rearrangement joins TRBV9 to TRBJ2-2; TRBD2 matches at 7 bases. CDR1 is SGDLS, CDR2 YYNGEE, per germline. The trim removed 3 bases at V and 2 bases at J, leaving 10 bases unmatched. The CDR3 length is 17 residues. CDR3 DNA sequence: TGTGCCAGCAGCGACCCGATTCAGCGGGAAAACACCGGGGAGCTGTTTTTT. It specifies CASSDPIQRENTGELFF.

About this clone itself: Other DNA sequences in the same sample also yield this CDR3. The chain has TRBV7-9 and TRBJ1-1, with TRBD1 matching 9 bases. The CDR3 consists of 14 residues. The junction had 2 bases not matched to a gene; V was cut back by 5 bases and J by 1 base. Germline-derived CDR1 and CDR2 are SEHNR and FQNEAQ (reference sequence). The CDR3 sequence: CASSPGQGNTEAFF. The CDR3 nucleotides are TGTGCCAGCAGCCCGGGACAGGGGAACACTGAAGCTTTCTTT.

The table lists this clone with a few counts. V is TRBV7-8 and J is TRBJ2-5; no definite D call. The CDR3 is 14 residues long. Per germline, CDR1 SGHVS and CDR2 FQNEAQ. Trimming took 2 bases from V and 2 from J, leaving 9 bases between them. In DNA form, the CDR3 reads TGTGCCAGCAGCTTAATTGGCGGACAAGAGACCCAGTACTTC. This translates into CASSLIGGQETQYF.

This clone has just a few counts. The chain carries TRBV2 and TRBJ1-5; 7 positions agree with TRBD1. The CDR3 length is 17 residues. Trimming cost V 6 bases and J 0 bases; bases outside gene matches: 11. The germline V gene has CDR1 SNHLY and CDR2 FYNNEI. Here the CDR3 reads CASSKEGQSYSNQPQHF. The DNA of the CDR3 is TGTGCCAGCAGCAAGGAGGGACAGAGCTATAGCAATCAGCCCCAGCATTTT. Together with reference TRBV2 and TRBJ1-5, the CDR3 gives the full variable domain: EPEVTQTPSHQVTQMGQEVILRCVPISNHLYFYWYRQILGQKVEFLVSFYNNEISEKSEIFDDQFSVERPDGSNFTLKIRSTKLEDSAMYFCASSKEGQSYSNQPQHFGDGTRLSIL.

The chain combines TRBV7-9 with TRBJ1-1, with D uncertain. CDR1 SEHNR and CDR2 FQNEAQ come from the germline V gene (reference sequence). Trimming pared 1 base from V and 10 bases from J, leaving 10 bases between. There are 12 residues in the CDR3. The CDR3 reads CASSLGVGAAFF. As DNA, the CDR3 is TGTGCCAGCAGCTTAGGGGTGGGCGCAGCTTTCTTT.

The chain recombines TRBV29-1 with TRBJ1-1, with D uncertain. Germline CDR1 SQVTM, CDR2 ANQGSEA. CDR3 size: 13 residues. V was pared by 8 bases and J by 3 bases, with 16 bases between. This CDR3 is CSTRRAEDTEAFF. CDR3 sequence (DNA): TGCAGCACTAGGCGCGCAGAGGACACTGAAGCTTTCTTT.